This T cell receptor (beta chain) was sequenced for a study of T cells in Graves' hyperthyroidism and ophthalmopathy. Study information: Staff took peripheral blood when the initial diagnosis was made, before any treatment began.

Study-wide results and caveats: The model forecast ophthalmopathy, anticipating it by a median approximately 6 months before onset.

The V end lost 5 bases, the J end lost 8 bases, and 22 bases lay between the germline ends. Looked up from germline, CDR1 is LNHNV and CDR2 is YYDKDF (reference sequence). This CDR3 is built from 16 residues. TCR beta CDR3 region amplification was performed from RNA transcripts. Carried out on the TCR CDR3, a first-round RT-PCR used the HTBI primer set. TCRdb reanalysed the multiplex PCR reads using MiXCR and keeps one entry per CDR3 protein. The sample shows roughly 630,000 distinct CDR3 sequences, 15% to 18% of them seen only once. Only a few counts were recorded for this clonotype. Antigen specificity is unknown. Patients aged 18 to 65 had newly diagnosed hyperthyroidism that had lasted under 2 months. Fresh peripheral blood, roughly 9.8 ml of it, supplied the PBMCs.

The specimen sequenced was blood. This chain uses TRBV15 with TRBJ2-1; D gene ambiguous. This receptor was identified in a young woman with Graves' hyperthyroidism. The CDR3 region is CATSPRGSSLVDEQFF. In nucleotides, the CDR3 is TGTGCCACCAGCCCACGTGGGTCTAGTCTCGTGGATGAGCAGTTCTTC.